These 16 T cell receptor beta chains were all obtained from the same sample, sequenced in a study of cytomegalovirus exposure and HLA in healthy donors (dated by TCRdb to about 2017). Receptor libraries were prepared by the immunoSEQ multiplex PCR assay. For the multiplex PCR, a mixture combining 60 forward primers for TCR Vbeta segments and 13 reverse primers for TCR Jbeta segments was used. In TCRdb, the immuneACCESS table is reduced to in-frame sequences with V and J assigned. These tables do not hold every clone; where another copy was compared, an unresolved V gene accounts for under half, and the others remain unexplained. The sample profile shows some 150,000 clones; over 75% of them were found once. 5.5% to 6% of the sample goes to the ten largest clones. The sequencing input was PBMCs. The receptors shown here come from a man between 25 and 39 years old in good health and CMV-seropositive.

This clone came up a few times. J is TRBJ1-2 and V is TRBV30, with a tentative D call TRBD1 (5 bases). The germline V gene encodes CDR1 GTSNPN and CDR2 SVGIG (reference sequence). The CDR3 loop spans 11 amino acids. DNA for the CDR3: TGTGCTTGGGGGGGGGTGGGTGGCTACACCTTC. This translates into CAWGGVGGYTF.

This chain connects TRBV28 to TRBJ2-7, with 9 bases identical to TRBD1. The CDR3 is 17 residues long. Germline V gene lookup returns CDR1 MDHEN and CDR2 SYDVKM. Losses at the gene ends were 2 bases for V and 6 bases for J; bases not matched to a gene: 14. The CDR3 sequence is CASSLPRGTGKGGEQYF. The CDR3 bases are TGTGCCAGCAGTTTACCACGAGGGACAGGGAAAGGGGGCGAGCAGTACTTC.

The chain recombines TRBV4-1 with TRBJ2-5; possibly TRBD1 for D (7 bases). CDR1 and CDR2 (germline): MGHRA, YSYEKL. The CDR3 covers 13 residues. The V end was cut by 4 bases, the J end by 7 bases, with 13 bases between. The CDR3 is CASSRGTDATQYF. In DNA, the CDR3 is TGCGCCAGCAGCCGCGGGACAGACGCGACCCAGTACTTC.

J is TRBJ2-3 and V is TRBV9; a weak D match, TRBD2 (7 bases). V lost 4 bases, J lost 1 base, and 16 bases lay in between. Germline V gene lookup returns CDR1 SGDLS and CDR2 YYNGEE. CDR3 length equals 16 residues. CDR3 residues: CASSPWGGGGTDTQYF. DNA for the CDR3: TGTGCCAGCAGCCCATGGGGCGGGGGCGGCACAGATACGCAGTATTTT.

The genes are TRBV25-1 and TRBJ1-6, with 9 bases matching TRBD1. The germline CDR1 and CDR2 sequences are MGHDK and SYGVNS. V shed 4 bases and J 14 bases; nucleotides not matched to a gene: 9. The CDR3 consists of 14 residues. CDR3 region: CASSAAGTGLSLHF. Written as DNA, the CDR3 is TGTGCCAGCAGTGCGGCCGGGACAGGGTTATCCCTCCACTTT. Full variable domain (remainder filled in from reference TRBV25-1 and TRBJ1-6): EADIYQTPRYLVIGTGKKITLECSQTMGHDKMYWYQQDPGMELHLIHYSYGVNSTEKGDLSSESTVSRIRTEHFPLTLESARPSHTSQYLCASSAAGTGLSLHFGNGTRLTVT.

V is TRBV5-6 and J is TRBJ2-7, with 11 bases fitting TRBD1. CDR3 length: 14 amino acids. After removal of 0 bases from V and 7 bases from J, the junction contained 3 bases not matched to a gene. Germline V gene data show CDR1 as SGHDT and CDR2 as YYEEEE. CDR3 sequence: CASSLVGQGEEQYF. Here the CDR3 DNA reads TGTGCCAGCAGCTTGGTGGGACAGGGGGAAGAGCAGTACTTC.

The chain combines TRBV7-9 with TRBJ2-5, with a tentative D call TRBD2 (6 bases). V was trimmed by 5 bases and J by 8 bases, leaving 15 bases between them. This CDR3 region has 13 residues. Germline V gene sequence: CDR1 SEHNR, CDR2 FQNEAQ (reference sequence). The CDR3 spells CASSLGTRETQYF. The CDR3 nucleotides read TGTGCCAGCAGCCTAGGGACTCGAGAAACCCAGTACTTC.

This chain links TRBV10-3 with TRBJ2-3; D not resolved. Germline values: CDR1 ENHRY, CDR2 SYGVKD. The CDR3 runs 12 residues. Trimming stripped 7 bases from V and 6 bases from J, with 11 bases between. CDR3 nucleotides: TGTGCCATCAAGTCAGTCGGGGATACGCAGTATTTT. It specifies CAIKSVGDTQYF.

The chain is built from TRBV7-9 and TRBJ1-6; TRBD1 is a possible D gene (6 bases). This CDR3 is 16 amino acids long. The germline V and J ends were trimmed by 5 bases and 10 bases, with 21 bases remaining between them. Germline V gives CDR1 SEHNR, CDR2 FQNEAQ (reference sequence). This CDR3 reads CASSLLSQGHRSPLHF. The CDR3 DNA is TGTGCCAGCAGCCTACTTTCACAGGGTCACCGGTCACCCCTCCACTTT.

The J gene is TRBJ2-1, the V gene TRBV30, with a tentative D call TRBD2 (5 bases). CDR1 is GTSNPN and CDR2 is SVGIG in the germline V gene (reference sequence). Between the trimmed V and J ends, which lost 2 bases and 11 bases, there was a span of 10 bases. CDR3 size: 11 residues. For the CDR3, the DNA is TGTGCCTGGAGTTTTGAGCGGCAGCAGTTCTTC. Translated, it gives CAWSFERQQFF.

This clone was counted a few times. The chain is built from TRBV28 and TRBJ2-6; 7 nucleotides agree with TRBD2. V shed 7 bases and J 0 bases; nucleotides not matched to a gene: 3. The V gene's germline CDR1 is MDHEN and CDR2 SYDVKM. The CDR3 is 15 residues long. CDR3 residues: CASTPGGSGANVLTF. The CDR3 bases are TGTGCCAGCACCCCGGGGGGCTCTGGGGCCAACGTCCTGACTTTC. Variable domain in full (rest from reference TRBV28 and TRBJ2-6): DVKVTQSSRYLVKRTGEKVFLECVQDMDHENMFWYRQDPGLGLRLIYFSYDVKMKEKGDIPEGYSVSREKKERFSLILESASTNQTSMYLCASTPGGSGANVLTFGAGSRLTVL.

The gene calls are TRBV18 and TRBJ1-2, with a possible D match to TRBD1 (5 bases). V lost 3 bases and J 4 bases, leaving 15 bases between the germline ends. CDR1 KGHSH and CDR2 LQKENI come from the germline V gene. This CDR3 has 15 residues. Here the CDR3 DNA reads TGTGCCAGCTCACCGGGGGACGGAGGGAGCTATGGCTACACCTTC. Translating gives CASSPGDGGSYGYTF.

V usage is TRBV5-6 and J usage is TRBJ2-7, with 9 bases aligning to TRBD1. The CDR3 spans 14 residues. CDR1 is SGHDT, CDR2 YYEEEE, per germline. Trimming at V came to 3 bases and at J to 4 bases, leaving 5 bases not matched to a gene. CDR3 region: CASSSGQGPYEQYF. Written as DNA, the CDR3 is TGTGCCAGCAGCTCGGGACAGGGCCCTTACGAGCAGTACTTC.

This clone occurred once. This chain links TRBV7-6 with TRBJ2-7; D uncertain. This CDR3 comprises 13 residues. Germline V gene lookup returns CDR1 SGHVS and CDR2 FNYEAQ. V lost 1 base and J lost 2, with 6 bases in between. DNA of the CDR3: TGTGCCAGCAGCTTAGAGCCTACCTACGAGCAGTACTTC. Its translation: CASSLEPTYEQYF.

CDR3 coding DNA: TGTGCCAGTAGTACTCGACTAGCGGGGCCCTACGAGCAGTACTTC. It yields the protein CASSTRLAGPYEQYF. The chain recombines TRBV19 with TRBJ2-7, with 11 bases identical to TRBD2. J lost 2 bases, V lost 4 bases, and 4 bases had no gene match. This CDR3 region has 15 residues. Germline V lookup: CDR1 LNHDA, CDR2 SQIVND (reference sequence).

The rearrangement uses TRBV9 and TRBJ1-2; D unclear. From germline, CDR1 is SGDLS and CDR2 YYNGEE. This CDR3 spans 14 amino acids. V was trimmed by 0 bases and J by 8 bases, leaving 14 bases between them. CDR3 amino acids: CASSVGQLGGGYTF. The CDR3 DNA is TGTGCCAGCAGCGTAGGTCAGCTTGGCGGAGGCTACACCTTC.